This T cell receptor (beta chain) comes out of a study of OX40 agonist ivuxolimab in advanced cancers. Across the whole study: The treatment was a fully human IgG2 OX40 agonist, ivuxolimab. Earlier anti-PD-1, anti-PD-L1 or anti-CTLA-4 therapy was permitted; around 40% had received some. Three dose-escalation patients had partial responses: one with hepatocellular carcinoma and two with cutaneous melanoma.

Germline CDR1 reads LGHNA; CDR2 reads YSLEER. The CDR3 contains 15 residues. V lost 3 bases to trimming and J lost 4 bases; unmatched junction nucleotides: 5. Systemic immunosuppression or autoimmune disease history was grounds to exclude patients. In this sample, this clone turned up once. This table comes from immunoSEQ multiplex PCR, and its TCRdb copy is limited to in-frame clones, with some not included. The table records 77,000 or so clones, about nine tenths of them present only once. The chain has TRBV4-3 and TRBJ2-5; 10 bases are a match to TRBD2. The clonotype was recovered from an adult with an advanced solid tumor such as melanoma, head and neck, liver or kidney cancer. Sequences were derived from CD4+ or CD8+ T cells sorted from blood, sampled in a trial of the OX40 agonist ivuxolimab. Here the CDR3 DNA reads TGCGCCAGCAGCCAGACCAGGACTAGCGGAGAGACCCAGTACTTC. Its translation is CASSQTRTSGETQYF.